These 32 T cell receptor beta chains were sequenced from one sample in a study of blood T cell repertoires in COVID-19 (TCRdb year 2020). Library preparation was by the immunoSEQ multiplex PCR assay. TCRdb obtained this table from immuneACCESS and retained in-frame rearrangements with V and J assigned. These tables miss some clones; where compared with another copy, unresolved V genes account for less than half of the shortfall, and the remainder is unexplained. This sample is represented by some 180,000 clones; less than 90% of them were singletons. Roughly 20% of the sample rests with the top ten. Source material: peripheral blood. The receptors stem from a man in his 70s with active or convalescent COVID-19.

This chain joins TRBV6-6 and TRBJ1-6; 10 nucleotides align to TRBD1. The germline V gene has CDR1 MNHNY and CDR2 SVGAGI (reference sequence). V lost 8 bases to trimming and J lost 9 bases; unmatched junction nucleotides: 7. CDR3 length: 14 amino acids. CDR3 loop: CASWTGTGVSPLHF. CDR3 nucleotides: TGTGCCAGCTGGACCGGGACAGGGGTTTCACCCCTCCACTTT.

The rearrangement links TRBV7-3 to TRBJ1-1; D ambiguous. The CDR3 loop spans 16 amino acids. V lost 0 bases to trimming and J lost 4 bases, with 15 bases between them. In germline, CDR1 is SGHTA, CDR2 FQGTGA. CDR3: CASSLTQDSRGTEAFF. The CDR3, as DNA: TGTGCCAGCAGCTTAACCCAGGACTCCCGGGGCACTGAAGCTTTCTTT.

This chain uses TRBV12-3 or TRBV12-4 with TRBJ2-2, with D possibly TRBD2 on 5 matching bases. The CDR3 length is 13 residues. Trimming cost V 3 bases and J 6 bases, with 8 bases left between them. In DNA form, the CDR3 reads TGTGCCAGCAGTTTGAGGGAAGCCGGGGAGCTGTTTTTT. This gives the protein CASSLREAGELFF.

The chain has TRBV6-6 and TRBJ2-3, with no clear D. The CDR3 is 14 amino acids. In germline, CDR1 is MNHNY, CDR2 SVGAGI (reference sequence). Trimming took off 2 bases at V and 2 bases at J, with 8 bases between the two ends. The CDR3 nucleotides read TGTGCCAGCAGTTACGGCCTCCTCACAGATACGCAGTATTTT. Encoded protein: CASSYGLLTDTQYF.

The V and J genes are TRBV4-3 and TRBJ2-7, with TRBD1 matching over 9 bases. The V segment lost 4 bases and the J segment 6 bases; nucleotides outside the gene matches: 4. This CDR3 is 13 amino acids long. Germline CDR1 reads LGHNA; CDR2 reads YSLEER. Written as DNA, the CDR3 is TGCGCCAGCAGCCCGAGACAGGGGGGCGAGCAGTACTTC. Amino acids: CASSPRQGGEQYF.

The V and J genes are TRBV5-4 and TRBJ2-7; TRBD1 aligns across 7 bases. Germline values: CDR1 SGHNT, CDR2 YYREEE (reference sequence). Trimming took 5 bases from V and 3 from J; bases not matched to a gene: 11. The CDR3 sequence is 15 residues long. The CDR3 DNA sequence: TGTGCCAGCAGACCACACAGGGGACCGAACTACGAGCAGTACTTC. Protein product: CASRPHRGPNYEQYF.

This clone occurred once. This chain links TRBV6-5 with TRBJ1-2; 10 positions agree with TRBD1. The CDR3 runs 15 residues. Germline CDR1 and CDR2: MNHEY and SVGAGI. V trimming: 5 bases; J trimming: 8 bases; junction bases outside the gene matches: 11. The CDR3 nucleotides read TGTGCCAGCAGTACGACCCAGACAGGGGGCCTGGGCTACACCTTC. Amino acids: CASSTTQTGGLGYTF.

V usage is TRBV11-2 and J usage is TRBJ2-5; D is unclear. Trimming stripped 0 bases from V and 2 bases from J, with 7 bases between. Germline V gene sequence: CDR1 SGHAT, CDR2 FQNNGV. The CDR3 is 14 residues long. CDR3 in amino acids: CASSLDYTQETQYF. CDR3 bases: TGTGCCAGCAGCTTAGATTACACACAAGAGACCCAGTACTTC.

The chain combines TRBV4-3 with TRBJ2-1; maybe TRBD2 (6 bases). CDR1 and CDR2 (germline): LGHNA, YSLEER. V dropped 0 bases and J dropped 6 bases, with 21 bases sitting between them. This CDR3 spans 18 amino acids. CDR3 bases: TGCGCCAGCAGCCAAGATGGGTCGTGGCAGGGAGCGGGCAATGAGCAGTTCTTC. It specifies CASSQDGSWQGAGNEQFF.

This clone was counted at least ten times. This chain joins TRBV30 and TRBJ2-7; a possible D gene is TRBD2 (5 bases). The CDR3 totals 14 residues. The germline V gene encodes CDR1 GTSNPN and CDR2 SVGIG (reference sequence). V was shortened by 2 bases and J by 2 bases, with 13 bases between the two germline ends. The CDR3 bases are TGTGCCTGGAGTCTTACCGGGATTCCCTACGAGCAGTACTTC. It codes for CAWSLTGIPYEQYF. Looking up the rest from reference TRBV30 and TRBJ2-7 gives the full variable domain: SQTIHQWPATLVQPVGSPLSLECTVEGTSNPNLYWYRQAAGRGLQLLFYSVGIGQISSEVPQNLSASRPQDRQFILSSKKLLLSDSGFYLCAWSLTGIPYEQYFGPGTRLTVT.

The V call is TRBV28, the J call TRBJ2-1; 8 nucleotides match TRBD1. Germline CDR1 and CDR2: MDHEN and SYDVKM. The CDR3 is 14 residues long. The trim removed 4 bases at V and 7 bases at J, leaving 6 bases unmatched. The CDR3 bases are TGTGCCAGCAGTTCACAGACAGGGGAAAATGAGCAGTTCTTC. It is translated as CASSSQTGENEQFF.

In this sample, this clone turned up a few times. The chain employs TRBV7-2 and TRBJ1-1; D perhaps matches TRBD1 (6 bases). The CDR3 totals 13 residues. The V and J ends lost 4 bases and 1 base respectively, with 7 bases between them. Germline V gene lookup returns CDR1 SGHTA and CDR2 FQGNSA. The CDR3 bases are TGTGCCAGCAGCTCACAGGGGAACACTGAAGCTTTCTTT. Its protein product is CASSSQGNTEAFF.

This sequence joins TRBV6-6 and TRBJ1-2; 9 bases are shared with TRBD1. The CDR3 has 15 amino acids. The germline CDR1 and CDR2 sequences are MNHNY and SVGAGI (reference sequence). Losses at the gene ends were 5 bases for V and 0 bases for J; bases not matched to a gene: 4. The CDR3: CASSGGTGTNYGYTF. CDR3 bases: TGTGCCAGCAGTGGGGGGACAGGGACTAACTATGGCTACACCTTC.

J is TRBJ2-4 and V is TRBV2; tentatively, D is TRBD2 (6 bases). Trimming cost V 6 bases and J 1 base, with 13 bases left between them. Germline CDR1 is SNHLY and CDR2 is FYNNEI. This CDR3 contains 15 residues. The CDR3 here is CASRGGEAAKNIQYF. The DNA for the CDR3 is TGTGCCAGCAGAGGAGGGGAAGCGGCCAAAAACATTCAGTACTTC. Full variable domain (outside the CDR3, taken from reference TRBV2 and TRBJ2-4): EPEVTQTPSHQVTQMGQEVILRCVPISNHLYFYWYRQILGQKVEFLVSFYNNEISEKSEIFDDQFSVERPDGSNFTLKIRSTKLEDSAMYFCASRGGEAAKNIQYFGAGTRLSVL.

The V and J genes are TRBV10-3 and TRBJ1-5, with D unresolved. Trimming pared 2 bases from V and 1 base from J, leaving 3 bases between. This CDR3 spans 13 amino acids. Per germline, CDR1 ENHRY and CDR2 SYGVKD. The DNA of the CDR3 is TGTGCCATCAGTGAGGAGAGCAATCAGCCCCAGCATTTT. Translating gives CAISEESNQPQHF.

The CDR3 sequence is CATSDPTGGKDGYTF. In DNA, the CDR3 is TGTGCCACCAGTGACCCGACAGGGGGCAAAGATGGCTACACCTTC. The rearrangement uses TRBV24-1 and TRBJ1-2; TRBD1 aligns across 10 bases. Germline V gives CDR1 KGHDR, CDR2 SFDVKD. The J segment lost 6 bases and the V segment lost 4 bases, leaving 7 bases of the junction unmatched. CDR3 size: 15 residues.

This clone was observed a handful of times. This rearrangement joins TRBV6-2 or TRBV6-3 to TRBJ1-1; D is unclear. CDR3 length equals 13 residues. Trimming removed 7 bases at V and 5 bases at J, with 14 bases between. Germline loops: CDR1 MNHEY, CDR2 SVGEGT. The CDR3 coding sequence is TGTGCCAGCACCCCACGGGGAAAGACTGAAGCTTTCTTT. It translates to CASTPRGKTEAFF.

The chain couples TRBV15 to TRBJ2-7; TRBD1 is a possible D gene (6 bases). The CDR3 covers 13 residues. Trimming left V 2 bases short and J 3 bases short, with 8 bases between. In germline, CDR1 is LNHNV, CDR2 YYDKDF (reference sequence). CDR3 DNA: TGTGCCACCAGCAGAATACAGGGCTACGAGCAGTACTTC. Translating it yields CATSRIQGYEQYF.

The chain has TRBV5-1 and TRBJ1-2; possibly TRBD1 for D (5 bases). V was pared by 0 bases and J by 6 bases, with 15 bases between. Germline values: CDR1 SGHRS, CDR2 YFSETQ. The CDR3 has 15 residues. Here the CDR3 reads CASSLEPSRADGYTF. In nucleotides, the CDR3 is TGCGCCAGCAGCTTGGAGCCGTCCAGGGCGGATGGCTACACCTTC. Variable domain in full (rest from reference TRBV5-1 and TRBJ1-2): KAGVTQTPRYLIKTRGQQVTLSCSPISGHRSVSWYQQTPGQGLQFLFEYFSETQRNKGNFPGRFSGRQFSNSRSEMNVSTLELGDSALYLCASSLEPSRADGYTFGSGTRLTVV.

V gene TRBV27 combines with J gene TRBJ1-2; TRBD1 aligns across 8 bases. The CDR3 sequence is 15 residues long. Germline-derived CDR1 and CDR2 are MNHEY and SMNVEV (reference sequence). V lost 4 bases and J lost 4; bases outside the gene matches: 8. The CDR3 DNA sequence: TGTGCCAGCAGTTCGCCAGGGGGCTCAGGCTATGGCTACACCTTC. Translation gives CASSSPGGSGYGYTF.

Concerning this clone itself: The germline gene is not matched at one end of the junction; a read error may be the cause. The chain carries TRBV27 and TRBJ1-6; TRBD1 might be the D (6 bases). Per the germline V gene, CDR1 is MNHEY and CDR2 is SMNVEV (reference sequence). The CDR3 has 13 residues. CDR3 sequence: CASKPTGNSPLHF. The CDR3 DNA sequence: TGTGCTAGCAAACCCACAGGGAATTCACCCCTCCACTTT.

The chain combines TRBV28 with TRBJ1-2, with a tentative D call TRBD1 (5 bases). Germline loops: CDR1 MDHEN, CDR2 SYDVKM. The CDR3 spans 15 residues. V lost 6 bases to trimming and J lost 5 bases, with 19 bases between them. The DNA of the CDR3 is TGTGCCAGCAGCACCTGGGCGGTGACAGTTTATGGCTACACCTTC. Translated: CASSTWAVTVYGYTF.

This CDR3 is CASSLSTLAPRTDTQYF. DNA of the CDR3: TGTGCCAGCAGCTTATCCACACTAGCCCCCCGAACAGATACGCAGTATTTT. The chain uses TRBV7-3 and TRBJ2-3, with a possible D match to TRBD2 (6 bases). This CDR3 is 17 amino acids long. Trimming removed 2 bases from V and 3 bases from J, with 18 bases in between. The V gene's germline CDR1 is SGHTA and CDR2 FQGTGA.

The CDR3 is CASSWDRRPTGELFF. The CDR3 nucleotides read TGTGCCAGTAGTTGGGACAGACGGCCCACCGGGGAGCTGTTTTTT. This chain joins TRBV19 and TRBJ2-2, with 7 bases lining up with TRBD1. Looked up from germline, CDR1 is LNHDA and CDR2 is SQIVND (reference sequence). This CDR3 has 15 amino acids. After removal of 5 bases from V and 4 bases from J, the junction contained 7 bases not matched to a gene. The entire variable domain, with the rest obtained from reference TRBV19 and TRBJ2-2, is as follows: DGGITQSPKYLFRKEGQNVTLSCEQNLNHDAMYWYRQDPGQGLRLIYYSQIVNDFQKGDIAEGYSVSREKKESFPLTVTSAQKNPTAFYLCASSWDRRPTGELFFGEGSRLTVL.

This chain connects TRBV18 to TRBJ1-5; TRBD1 is a possible D gene (5 bases). CDR1 KGHSH and CDR2 LQKENI come from the germline V gene. The CDR3 is made up of 15 amino acids. V was trimmed by 3 bases and J by 0 bases, leaving 9 bases between them. The CDR3 DNA follows: TGTGCCAGCTCACCGGGAGGGGATAGCAATCAGCCCCAGCATTTT. Translated, it gives CASSPGGDSNQPQHF. The full variable domain, completed using reference TRBV18 and TRBJ1-5, is NAGVMQNPRHLVRRRGQEARLRCSPMKGHSHVYWYRQLPEEGLKFMVYLQKENIIDESGMPKERFSAEFPKEGPSILRIQQVVRGDSAAYFCASSPGGDSNQPQHFGDGTRLSIL.

This chain joins TRBV6-5 and TRBJ1-6; D is undetermined. V lost 2 bases to trimming and J lost 6 bases, with 11 bases between them. Germline assignment: CDR1 MNHEY and CDR2 SVGAGI. The CDR3 totals 15 residues. The CDR3 DNA sequence: TGTGCCAGCAGTTACCTTGAACGGGGTAATTCACCCCTCCACTTT. Residues: CASSYLERGNSPLHF.

The genes are TRBV28 and TRBJ1-2, with TRBD1 matching over 7 bases. The V gene end was trimmed by 5 bases and the J gene end by 1 base; junction bases not matched to a gene: 7. This CDR3 spans 15 amino acids. Germline CDR1 and CDR2: MDHEN and SYDVKM. The CDR3 DNA reads as TGTGCCAGCAGTAGGGGGACAGTAGGTAACTATGGCTACACCTTC. This translates into CASSRGTVGNYGYTF.

This clone was observed a single time. The genes are TRBV11-2 and TRBJ1-2; no reliable D call. V lost 3 bases to trimming and J lost 0 bases, with 8 bases between them. This CDR3 is 14 amino acids long. Germline CDR1 reads SGHAT; CDR2 reads FQNNGV. DNA of the CDR3: TGTGCCAGCAGCTTGGGCAGAGCTAACTATGGCTACACCTTC. It is translated as CASSLGRANYGYTF. Based on the CDR3 plus reference TRBV11-2 and TRBJ1-2, the full variable domain is EAGVAQSPRYKIIEKRQSVAFWCNPISGHATLYWYQQILGQGPKLLIQFQNNGVVDDSQLPKDRFSAERLKGVDSTLKIQPAKLEDSAVYLCASSLGRANYGYTFGSGTRLTVV.

The chain joins TRBV18 to TRBJ2-5; D possibly corresponds to TRBD2 (7 bases). With 5 bases removed from V and 7 bases from J, the gap between germline ends came to 14 bases. The germline gives CDR1 KGHSH, CDR2 LQKENI. The CDR3 loop spans 13 amino acids. The CDR3 here is CASSAGQRGTQYF. The CDR3 DNA sequence: TGTGCCAGCTCAGCCGGACAGCGGGGGACCCAGTACTTC.

The chain combines TRBV6-6 with TRBJ1-3, with D unresolved. This CDR3 is built from 13 residues. Germline V gives CDR1 MNHNY, CDR2 SVGAGI (reference sequence). Trimming removed 5 bases from V and 0 bases from J, with 5 bases in between. CDR3 in DNA: TGTGCCAGCAGTCCCTACTCTGGAAACACCATATATTTT. This translates into CASSPYSGNTIYF.

This clone turned up a few times. This chain joins TRBV11-2 and TRBJ1-2; 8 positions agree with TRBD1. The V gene's germline CDR1 is SGHAT and CDR2 FQNNGV. The V segment lost 5 bases and the J segment 3 bases; nucleotides outside the gene matches: 17. This CDR3 is 18 amino acids long. For the CDR3, the DNA is TGTGCCAGCAGCCCCTCATGGGACAGGCATAAGGGCCACTATGGCTACACCTTC. Translating gives CASSPSWDRHKGHYGYTF.

The J gene is TRBJ2-1, the V gene TRBV7-9; 9 nucleotides align to TRBD2. J lost 4 bases, V lost 5 bases, and 6 bases had no gene match. The CDR3 runs to 15 residues. The germline CDR1 and CDR2 sequences are SEHNR and FQNEAQ (reference sequence). The CDR3 nucleotides read TGTGCCAGCAGCACCCTAGCGGGATCTTACAATGAGCAGTTCTTC. Residues: CASSTLAGSYNEQFF.